This T cell receptor beta chain comes out of a study of breast tumors, draining lymph nodes, adjacent tissues. The CDR3 consists of 13 residues. The germline CDR1 and CDR2 sequences are MNHEY and SVGAGI. V lost 10 bases to trimming and J lost 4 bases, with 17 bases between them. Via MiXCR, TCRdb re-called the multiplex PCR reads, giving one row per CDR3 protein. The sample contains approximately 89,000 distinct CDR3 sequences, around 28% of which appear only once. Points from the study as a whole: Compared with basal-like, luminal-like tumors shared significantly more repertoire with nontumor tissue. Tumors had less TCR diversity than lymph nodes, more than nontumor tissue. Most tumor T cells seemingly derive from lymph node, then expand in tumor.

A word on this clonotype: No antigen is known for it. A much larger clone is a single base away; this may be a read error.

Breast cancer patients provided tissue from their axillary draining lymph nodes. Sequenced material: axillary lymph node tissue. The sequence was obtained from a female donor with breast cancer. Some clones in this sample may be carry-over from other donors' samples. The V gene is TRBV6-5, the J gene TRBJ2-7, with D tentatively TRBD1 or TRBD2 (5 bases each). CDR3 in amino acids: CATFHRRIYEQYF. The CDR3 DNA reads as TGTGCCACCTTCCACAGGAGGATATACGAGCAGTACTTC.